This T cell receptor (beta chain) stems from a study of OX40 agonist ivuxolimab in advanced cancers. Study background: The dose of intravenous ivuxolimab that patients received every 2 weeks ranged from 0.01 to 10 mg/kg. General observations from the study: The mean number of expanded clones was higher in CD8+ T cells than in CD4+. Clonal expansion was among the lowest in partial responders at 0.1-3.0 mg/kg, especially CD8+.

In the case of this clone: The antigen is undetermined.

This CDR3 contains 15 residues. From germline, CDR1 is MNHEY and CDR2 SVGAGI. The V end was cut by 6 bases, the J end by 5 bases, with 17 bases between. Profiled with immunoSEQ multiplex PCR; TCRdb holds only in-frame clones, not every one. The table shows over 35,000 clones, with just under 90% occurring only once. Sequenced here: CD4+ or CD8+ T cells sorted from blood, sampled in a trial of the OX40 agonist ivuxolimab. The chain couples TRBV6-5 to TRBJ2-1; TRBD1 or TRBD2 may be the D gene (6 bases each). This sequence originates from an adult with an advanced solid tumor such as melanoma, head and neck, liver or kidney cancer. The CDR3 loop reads CASSHPRGGNNEQFF. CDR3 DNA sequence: TGTGCCAGCAGCCATCCCAGGGGAGGAAACAATGAGCAGTTCTTC.